This is a list of T cell receptor beta chains from one sample in a study of T cells in Graves' hyperthyroidism and ophthalmopathy. TCRdb processed the multiplex PCR reads anew with MiXCR; each CDR3 protein has one entry. Of roughly 300,000 distinct CDR3 sequences in the sample, 15% to 20% were seen once. The sequencing sample was made of blood. The receptors were sampled from a woman between 45 and 60 years old with Graves' hyperthyroidism. The CDR3 runs from the conserved cysteine through the conserved F or W. Each record gives: V gene, J gene, D gene, clone size, CDR3 protein, CDR3 DNA. The D gene is left open where the match is weak. A row's size may be missing; if present it is once, few, many or a size class.

V gene: TRBV7-8
J gene: TRBJ1-6
D gene: -
clone size: -
CDR3 protein: CASSLEQFSPLHF
CDR3 DNA: TGTGCCAGCAGCTTAGAACAGTTTTCACCCCTCCACTTT

V gene: TRBV12-3/TRBV12-4
J gene: TRBJ2-2
D gene: TRBD2
clone size: few
CDR3 protein: CASTPGGGGITGELFF
CDR3 DNA: TGTGCCAGCACCCCCGGGGGGGGGGGGATCACCGGGGAGCTGTTTTTT

V gene: TRBV19
J gene: TRBJ1-1
D gene: -
clone size: many
CDR3 protein: CASTQIPGTDTEAFF
CDR3 DNA: TGTGCCAGTACTCAAATCCCGGGCACGGACACTGAAGCTTTCTTT

V gene: TRBV20-1
J gene: TRBJ2-5
D gene: TRBD2
clone size: -
CDR3 protein: CSAGLAGGGIWETQYF
CDR3 DNA: TGCAGTGCCGGACTAGCGGGAGGGGGTATCTGGGAGACCCAGTACTTC

V gene: TRBV4-1
J gene: TRBJ2-7
D gene: -
clone size: -
CDR3 protein: CASSQVSGPYEQYF
CDR3 DNA: TGCGCCAGCAGCCAAGTTTCAGGGCCCTACGAGCAGTACTTC

V gene: TRBV11-2
J gene: TRBJ2-1
D gene: -
clone size: many
CDR3 protein: CASSLQGWWWGTGSYNEQFF
CDR3 DNA: TGTGCCAGCAGCTTACAAGGGTGGTGGTGGGGTACCGGCTCCTACAATGAGCAGTTCTTC

V gene: TRBV20-1
J gene: TRBJ2-7
D gene: -
clone size: -
CDR3 protein: CSARDLAAFVEQYF
CDR3 DNA: TGCAGTGCTAGAGATCTCGCAGCCTTTGTCGAGCAGTACTTC

V gene: TRBV7-9
J gene: TRBJ2-1
D gene: -
clone size: many
CDR3 protein: CASSLGHTNEQFF
CDR3 DNA: TGTGCCAGCAGCTTAGGACACACCAATGAGCAGTTCTTC

V gene: TRBV6-1
J gene: TRBJ2-1
D gene: TRBD2
clone size: -
CDR3 protein: CASNGLAGSSYNEQFF
CDR3 DNA: TGTGCCAGTAACGGACTAGCGGGGAGCTCCTACAATGAGCAGTTCTTC

V gene: TRBV27
J gene: TRBJ2-7
D gene: TRBD1
clone size: many
CDR3 protein: CASSLGQGEEQYF
CDR3 DNA: TGTGCCAGCAGTTTAGGGCAGGGGGAGGAGCAGTACTTC

V gene: TRBV7-3
J gene: TRBJ2-1
D gene: -
clone size: -
CDR3 protein: CASSPAGLYNEQFF
CDR3 DNA: TGTGCCAGCAGCCCTGCCGGGCTATACAATGAGCAGTTCTTC

V gene: TRBV6-1
J gene: TRBJ1-6
D gene: -
clone size: -
CDR3 protein: CASSLRGQINSPLHF
CDR3 DNA: TGTGCCAGCAGTTTACGAGGACAAATTAATTCACCCCTCCACTTT

V gene: TRBV5-1
J gene: TRBJ2-1
D gene: -
clone size: -
CDR3 protein: CASSLTGEYNEQFF
CDR3 DNA: TGCGCCAGCAGCTTAACAGGTGAATACAATGAGCAGTTCTTC